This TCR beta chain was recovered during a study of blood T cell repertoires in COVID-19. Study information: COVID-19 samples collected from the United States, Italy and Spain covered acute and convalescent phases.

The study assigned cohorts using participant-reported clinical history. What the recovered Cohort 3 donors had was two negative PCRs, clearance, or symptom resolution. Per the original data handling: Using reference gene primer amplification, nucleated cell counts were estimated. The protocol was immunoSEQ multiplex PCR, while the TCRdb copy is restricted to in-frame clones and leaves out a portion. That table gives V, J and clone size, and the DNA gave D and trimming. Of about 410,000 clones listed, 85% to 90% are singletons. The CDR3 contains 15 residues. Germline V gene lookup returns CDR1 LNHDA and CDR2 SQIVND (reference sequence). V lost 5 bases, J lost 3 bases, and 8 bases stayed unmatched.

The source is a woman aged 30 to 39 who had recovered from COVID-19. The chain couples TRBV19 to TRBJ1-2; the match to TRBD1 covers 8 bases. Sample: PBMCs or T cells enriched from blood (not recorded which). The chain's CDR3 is CASSAGQGIYYGYTF. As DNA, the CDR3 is TGTGCCAGTAGTGCCGGACAGGGAATTTACTATGGCTACACCTTC.